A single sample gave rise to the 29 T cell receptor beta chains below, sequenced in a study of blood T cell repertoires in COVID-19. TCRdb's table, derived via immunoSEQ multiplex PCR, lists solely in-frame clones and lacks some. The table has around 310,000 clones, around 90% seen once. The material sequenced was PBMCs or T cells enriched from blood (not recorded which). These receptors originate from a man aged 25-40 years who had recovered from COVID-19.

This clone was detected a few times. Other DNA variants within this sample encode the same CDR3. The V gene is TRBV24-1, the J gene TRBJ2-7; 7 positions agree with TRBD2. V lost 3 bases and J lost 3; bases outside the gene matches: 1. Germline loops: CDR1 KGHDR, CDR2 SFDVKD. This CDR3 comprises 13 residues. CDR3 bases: TGTGCCACCAGTGATGGGGGGGGCTACGAGCAGTACTTC. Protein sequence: CATSDGGGYEQYF.

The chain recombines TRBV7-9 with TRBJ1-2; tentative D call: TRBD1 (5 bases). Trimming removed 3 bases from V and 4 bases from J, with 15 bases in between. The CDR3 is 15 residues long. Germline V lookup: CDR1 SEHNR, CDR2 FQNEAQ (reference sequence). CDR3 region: CASSLGTGSPYGYTF. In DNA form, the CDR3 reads TGTGCCAGCAGCTTGGGTACAGGCTCTCCCTATGGCTACACCTTC.

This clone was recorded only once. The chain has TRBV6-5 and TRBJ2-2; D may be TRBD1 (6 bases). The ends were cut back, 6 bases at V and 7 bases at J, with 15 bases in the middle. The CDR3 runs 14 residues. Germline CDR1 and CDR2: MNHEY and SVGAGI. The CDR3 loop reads CASRSGTSRGELFF. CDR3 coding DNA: TGTGCCAGCAGATCCGGGACATCTCGCGGGGAGCTGTTTTTT.

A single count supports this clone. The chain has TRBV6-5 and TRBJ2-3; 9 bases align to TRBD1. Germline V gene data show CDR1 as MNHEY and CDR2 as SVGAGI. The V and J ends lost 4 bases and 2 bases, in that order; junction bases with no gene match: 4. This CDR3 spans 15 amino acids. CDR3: CASSLGQGTTDTQYF. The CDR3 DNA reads TGTGCCAGCAGTTTAGGACAGGGGACCACAGATACGCAGTATTTT.

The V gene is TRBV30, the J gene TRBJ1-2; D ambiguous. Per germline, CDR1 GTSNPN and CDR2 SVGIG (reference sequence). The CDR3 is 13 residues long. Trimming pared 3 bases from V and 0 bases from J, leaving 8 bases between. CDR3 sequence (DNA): TGTGCCTGGAGAAATCCCACTAACTATGGCTACACCTTC. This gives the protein CAWRNPTNYGYTF.

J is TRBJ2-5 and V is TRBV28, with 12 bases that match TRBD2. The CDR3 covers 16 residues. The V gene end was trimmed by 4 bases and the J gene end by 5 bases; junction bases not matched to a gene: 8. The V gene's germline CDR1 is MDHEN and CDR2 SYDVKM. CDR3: CASSSVLAGGDETQYF. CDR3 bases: TGTGCCAGCAGTTCAGTACTAGCGGGGGGCGACGAGACCCAGTACTTC.

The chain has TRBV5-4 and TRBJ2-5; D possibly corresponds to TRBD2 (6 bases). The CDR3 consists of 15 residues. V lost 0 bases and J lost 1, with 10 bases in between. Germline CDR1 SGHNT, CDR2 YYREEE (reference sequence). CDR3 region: CASSLARDFQETQYF. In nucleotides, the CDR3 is TGTGCCAGCAGCTTGGCCAGGGACTTCCAAGAGACCCAGTACTTC.

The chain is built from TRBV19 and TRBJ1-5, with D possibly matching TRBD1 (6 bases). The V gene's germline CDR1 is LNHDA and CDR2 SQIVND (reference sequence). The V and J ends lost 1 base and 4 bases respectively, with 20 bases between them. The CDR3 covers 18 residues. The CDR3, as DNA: TGTGCCAGTAGTATAGGCCTATTTGGGAGGGGGAGGAATCAGCCCCAGCATTTT. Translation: CASSIGLFGRGRNQPQHF.

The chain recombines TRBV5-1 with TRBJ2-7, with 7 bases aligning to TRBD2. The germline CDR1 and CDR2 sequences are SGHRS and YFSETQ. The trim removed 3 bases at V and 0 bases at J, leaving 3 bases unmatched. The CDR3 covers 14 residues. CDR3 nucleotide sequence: TGCGCCAGCAGCTGGGGGGGGTCCTCCTACGAGCAGTACTTC. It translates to CASSWGGSSYEQYF.

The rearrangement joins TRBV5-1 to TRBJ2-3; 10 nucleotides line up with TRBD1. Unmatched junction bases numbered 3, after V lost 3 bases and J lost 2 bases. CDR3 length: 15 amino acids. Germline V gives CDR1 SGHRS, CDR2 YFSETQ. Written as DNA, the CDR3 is TGCGCCAGCAGCTCAGGGACAGGGGACACAGATACGCAGTATTTT. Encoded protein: CASSSGTGDTDTQYF.

CDR3 nucleotides: TGCAGTGCTAGTATTCGGAGAAGCTCCTACGAGCAGTACTTC. It yields the protein CSASIRRSSYEQYF. V usage is TRBV20-1 and J usage is TRBJ2-7; D is undetermined. Germline V gene sequence: CDR1 DFQATT, CDR2 SNEGSKA (reference sequence). Trimming cost V 3 bases and J 0 bases, with 12 bases left between them. The CDR3 is 14 amino acids.

CDR3 loop: CASSAGLGAGGLADTQYF. CDR3 sequence (DNA): TGTGCCAGCAGTGCCGGACTGGGAGCGGGGGGGCTGGCAGATACGCAGTATTTT. The V gene is TRBV6-1, the J gene TRBJ2-3, with 10 positions matching TRBD2. The V gene's germline CDR1 is MNHNS and CDR2 SASEGT. V shed 4 bases, J shed 4 bases, and the junction held 14 bases outside the gene matches. CDR3 length: 18 residues.

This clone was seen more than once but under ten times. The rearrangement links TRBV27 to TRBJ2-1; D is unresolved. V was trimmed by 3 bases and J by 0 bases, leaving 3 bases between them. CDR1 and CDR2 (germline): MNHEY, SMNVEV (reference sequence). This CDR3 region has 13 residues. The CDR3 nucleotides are TGTGCCAGCAGTTTCAGCTCCTACAATGAGCAGTTCTTC. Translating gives CASSFSSYNEQFF.

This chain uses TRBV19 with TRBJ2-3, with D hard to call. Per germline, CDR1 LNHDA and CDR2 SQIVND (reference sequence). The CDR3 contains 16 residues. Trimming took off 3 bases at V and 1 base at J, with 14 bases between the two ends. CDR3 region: CASSITGSARTDTQYF. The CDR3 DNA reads TGTGCCAGTAGTATTACCGGCAGCGCGCGCACAGATACGCAGTATTTT.

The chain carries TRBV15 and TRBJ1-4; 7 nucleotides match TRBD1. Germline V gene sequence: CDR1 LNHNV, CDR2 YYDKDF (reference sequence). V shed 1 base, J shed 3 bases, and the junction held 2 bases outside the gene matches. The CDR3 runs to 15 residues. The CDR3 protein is CATSRATGANEKLFF. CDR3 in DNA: TGTGCCACCAGCAGAGCCACAGGGGCTAATGAAAAACTGTTTTTT.

The CDR3 DNA is TGTGCCACCAGCAGAGATCGCGCTAGCGGAAGCACAGATACGCAGTATTTT. Encoded protein: CATSRDRASGSTDTQYF. This chain joins TRBV15 and TRBJ2-3; 7 nucleotides match TRBD2. Germline V gene sequence: CDR1 LNHNV, CDR2 YYDKDF (reference sequence). Trimming at V came to 0 bases and at J to 0 bases, leaving 6 bases not matched to a gene. The CDR3 totals 17 residues.

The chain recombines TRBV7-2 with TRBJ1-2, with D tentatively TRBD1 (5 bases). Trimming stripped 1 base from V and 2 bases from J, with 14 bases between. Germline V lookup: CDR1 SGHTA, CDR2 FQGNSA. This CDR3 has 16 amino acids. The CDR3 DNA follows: TGTGCCAGCAGCTTAGTCGGGACTTCACCCAACTATGGCTACACCTTC. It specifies CASSLVGTSPNYGYTF.

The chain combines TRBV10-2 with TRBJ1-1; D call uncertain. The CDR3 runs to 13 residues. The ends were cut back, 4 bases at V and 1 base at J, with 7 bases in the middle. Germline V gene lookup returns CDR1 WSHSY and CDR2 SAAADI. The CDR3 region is CASSASENTEAFF. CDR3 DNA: TGCGCCAGCAGTGCCAGCGAGAACACTGAAGCTTTCTTT.

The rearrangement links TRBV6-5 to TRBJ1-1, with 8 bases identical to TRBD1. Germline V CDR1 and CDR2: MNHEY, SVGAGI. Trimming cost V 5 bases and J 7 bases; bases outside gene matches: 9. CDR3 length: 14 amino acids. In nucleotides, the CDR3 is TGTGCCAGCAGTCAAACAGGGGGGGGTGGTGAAGCTTTCTTT. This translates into CASSQTGGGGEAFF.

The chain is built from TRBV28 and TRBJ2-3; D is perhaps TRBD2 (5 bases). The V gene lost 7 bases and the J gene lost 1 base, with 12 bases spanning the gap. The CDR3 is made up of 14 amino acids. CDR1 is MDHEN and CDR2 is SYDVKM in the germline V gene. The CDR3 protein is CASNLGAGTDTQYF. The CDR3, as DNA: TGTGCCAGCAACCTTGGAGCGGGCACAGATACGCAGTATTTT.

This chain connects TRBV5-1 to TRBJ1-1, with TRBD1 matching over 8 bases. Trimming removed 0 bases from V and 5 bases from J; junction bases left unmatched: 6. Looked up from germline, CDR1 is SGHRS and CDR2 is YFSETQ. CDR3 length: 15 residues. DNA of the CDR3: TGCGCCAGCAGCTTGGCCCAGGGGGCAGGGACTGAAGCTTTCTTT. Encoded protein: CASSLAQGAGTEAFF.

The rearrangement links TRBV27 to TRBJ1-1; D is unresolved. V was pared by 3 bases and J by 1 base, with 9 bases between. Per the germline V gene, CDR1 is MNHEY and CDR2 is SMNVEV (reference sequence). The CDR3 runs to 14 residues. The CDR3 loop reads CASSLNGENTEAFF. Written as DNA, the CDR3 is TGTGCCAGCAGTTTGAACGGGGAGAACACTGAAGCTTTCTTT.

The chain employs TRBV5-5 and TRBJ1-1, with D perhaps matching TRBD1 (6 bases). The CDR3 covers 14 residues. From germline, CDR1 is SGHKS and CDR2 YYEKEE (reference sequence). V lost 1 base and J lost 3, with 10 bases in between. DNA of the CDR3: TGTGCCAGCAGCTTGTTGCAGGGGTACACTGAAGCTTTCTTT. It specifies CASSLLQGYTEAFF.

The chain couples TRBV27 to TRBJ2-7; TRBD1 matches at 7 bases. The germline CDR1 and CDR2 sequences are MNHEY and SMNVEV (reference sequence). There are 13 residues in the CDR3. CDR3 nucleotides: TGTGTCTCAAGGGGGCTCGGGAACTACGAGCAGTACTTC. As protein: CVSRGLGNYEQYF.

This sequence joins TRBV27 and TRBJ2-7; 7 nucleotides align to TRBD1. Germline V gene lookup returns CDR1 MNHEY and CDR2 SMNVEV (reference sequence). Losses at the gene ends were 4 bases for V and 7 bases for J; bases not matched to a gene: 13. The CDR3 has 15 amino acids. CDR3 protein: CASSSLTGPPGEQYF. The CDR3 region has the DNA TGTGCCAGCAGTTCCCTGACAGGGCCTCCTGGGGAGCAGTACTTC.

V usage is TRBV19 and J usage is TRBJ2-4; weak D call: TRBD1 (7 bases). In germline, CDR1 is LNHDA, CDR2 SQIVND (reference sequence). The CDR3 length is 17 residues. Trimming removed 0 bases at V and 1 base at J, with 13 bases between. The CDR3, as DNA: TGTGCCAGTAGTATAGACAGGGGGGTCGTGGCCAAAAACATTCAGTACTTC. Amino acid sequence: CASSIDRGVVAKNIQYF.

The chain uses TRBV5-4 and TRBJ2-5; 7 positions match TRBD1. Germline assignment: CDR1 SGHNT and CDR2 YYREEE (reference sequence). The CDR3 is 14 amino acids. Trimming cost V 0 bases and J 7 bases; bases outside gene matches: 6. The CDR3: CASSLDRGEGTQYF. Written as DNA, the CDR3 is TGTGCCAGCAGCTTGGACAGGGGCGAGGGGACCCAGTACTTC.

The CDR3 spells CASSPGRLAGGFTQYF. CDR3 nucleotides: TGTGCCAGCAGCCCAGGGAGACTAGCGGGGGGTTTTACGCAGTATTTT. The J gene is TRBJ2-3, the V gene TRBV7-8, with 13 bases that match TRBD2. From germline, CDR1 is SGHVS and CDR2 FQNEAQ. The CDR3 contains 16 residues. V trimming: 5 bases; J trimming: 8 bases; junction bases outside the gene matches: 10.

The CDR3 here is CASRPQGYNEQFF. CDR3 in DNA: TGTGCCAGCAGGCCACAGGGGTACAATGAGCAGTTCTTC. The rearrangement uses TRBV12-3 or TRBV12-4 and TRBJ2-1; TRBD1 agrees at 7 bases. The CDR3 length is 13 residues. V lost 6 bases, J lost 4 bases, and 3 bases stayed unmatched.